This T cell receptor (beta chain) was identified during a study of blood T cell repertoires in COVID-19. How the authors handled the data: Estimation of nucleated cell counts was performed using reference gene primer amplification. Some clones are missing from TCRdb's copy, which holds only in-frame ones; the method was immunoSEQ multiplex PCR. The V and J calls and the clone size are those of that table, but D and trimming were determined from the DNA. Among 100,000 to 150,000 clones listed, about 83% were seen once. Trimming shortened V by 0 bases and J by 5 bases, and 10 bases separated the two germline ends. The length of the CDR3 is 15 residues. The germline V gene has CDR1 LGHDT and CDR2 YNNKEL (reference sequence).

The chain joins TRBV3-1 (or the pseudogene TRBV3-2) to TRBJ1-4, with D unresolved. This receptor was identified in a man in his forties with active or convalescent COVID-19. What was sequenced was peripheral blood. The CDR3 region has the DNA TGTGCCAGCAGCCAAGATCTTGGTGGCAATGAAAAACTGTTTTTT. This codes for CASSQDLGGNEKLFF.